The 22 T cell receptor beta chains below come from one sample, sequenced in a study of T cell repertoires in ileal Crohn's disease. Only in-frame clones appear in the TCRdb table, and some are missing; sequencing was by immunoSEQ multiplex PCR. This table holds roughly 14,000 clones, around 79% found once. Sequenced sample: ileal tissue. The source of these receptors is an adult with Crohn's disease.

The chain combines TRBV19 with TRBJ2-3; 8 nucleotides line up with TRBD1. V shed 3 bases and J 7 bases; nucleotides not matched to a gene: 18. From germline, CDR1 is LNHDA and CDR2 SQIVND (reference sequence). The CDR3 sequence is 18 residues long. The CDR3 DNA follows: TGTGCCAGTAGTATGGGACAGGCGGCGACTGGAAGCGGTCATACGCAGTATTTT. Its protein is CASSMGQAATGSGHTQYF.

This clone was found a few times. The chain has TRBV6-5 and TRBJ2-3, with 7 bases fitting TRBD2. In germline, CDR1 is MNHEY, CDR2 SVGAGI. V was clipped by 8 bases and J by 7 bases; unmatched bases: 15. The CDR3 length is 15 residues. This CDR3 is CASGQGGTAANTQYF. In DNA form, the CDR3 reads TGTGCCAGCGGCCAGGGAGGGACGGCCGCTAATACGCAGTATTTT.

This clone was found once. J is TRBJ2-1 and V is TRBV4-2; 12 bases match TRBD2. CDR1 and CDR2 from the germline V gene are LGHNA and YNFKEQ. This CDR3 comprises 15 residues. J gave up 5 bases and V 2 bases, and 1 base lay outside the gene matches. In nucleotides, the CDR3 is TGTGCCAGCAGCCAAAGGACTAGCGGGGACAATGAGCAGTTCTTC. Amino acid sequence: CASSQRTSGDNEQFF.

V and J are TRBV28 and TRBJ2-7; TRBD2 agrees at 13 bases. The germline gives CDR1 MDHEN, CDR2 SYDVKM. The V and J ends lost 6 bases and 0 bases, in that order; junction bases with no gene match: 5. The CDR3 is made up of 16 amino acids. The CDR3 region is CASSSGLAGVSYEQYF. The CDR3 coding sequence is TGTGCCAGCAGCTCAGGACTAGCGGGGGTCTCCTACGAGCAGTACTTC.

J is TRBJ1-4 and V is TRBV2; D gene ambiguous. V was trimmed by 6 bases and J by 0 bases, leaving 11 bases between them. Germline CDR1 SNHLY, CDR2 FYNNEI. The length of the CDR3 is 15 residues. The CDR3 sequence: CASSGNRATNEKLFF. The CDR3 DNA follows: TGTGCCAGCAGCGGGAACAGAGCAACTAATGAAAAACTGTTTTTT.

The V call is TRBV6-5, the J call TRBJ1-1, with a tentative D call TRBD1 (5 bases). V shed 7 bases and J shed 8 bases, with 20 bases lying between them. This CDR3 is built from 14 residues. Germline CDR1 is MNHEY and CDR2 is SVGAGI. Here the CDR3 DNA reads TGTGCCAGCATCCTAGACAGTCGGAGCCACGAAGCTTTCTTT. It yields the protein CASILDSRSHEAFF.

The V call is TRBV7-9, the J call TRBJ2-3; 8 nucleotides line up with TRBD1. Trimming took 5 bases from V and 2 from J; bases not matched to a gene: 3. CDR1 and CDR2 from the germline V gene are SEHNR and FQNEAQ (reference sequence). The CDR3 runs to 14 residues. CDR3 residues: CASSRQGNTDTQYF. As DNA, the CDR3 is TGTGCCAGCAGCCGACAGGGGAACACAGATACGCAGTATTTT.

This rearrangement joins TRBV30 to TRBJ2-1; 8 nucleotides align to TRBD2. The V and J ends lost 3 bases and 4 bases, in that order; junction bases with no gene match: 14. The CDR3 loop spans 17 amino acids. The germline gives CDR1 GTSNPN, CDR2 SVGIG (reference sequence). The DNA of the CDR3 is TGTGCCTGGAGCAAGGGACTAGTGGGAGGGGGTTACAATGAGCAGTTCTTC. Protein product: CAWSKGLVGGGYNEQFF.

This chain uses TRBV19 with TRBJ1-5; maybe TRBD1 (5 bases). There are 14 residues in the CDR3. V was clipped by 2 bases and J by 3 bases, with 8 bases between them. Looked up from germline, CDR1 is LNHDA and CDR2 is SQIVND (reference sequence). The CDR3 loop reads CASSILDNNQPQHF. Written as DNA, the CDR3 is TGTGCCAGTAGTATATTGGACAACAATCAGCCCCAGCATTTT.

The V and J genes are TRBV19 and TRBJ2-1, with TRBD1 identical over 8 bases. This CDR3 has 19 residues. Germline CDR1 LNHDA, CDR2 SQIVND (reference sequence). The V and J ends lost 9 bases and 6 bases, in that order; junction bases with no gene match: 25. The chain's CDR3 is CASAHPSGGVSALGNEQFF. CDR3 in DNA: TGTGCCAGCGCACACCCGTCAGGGGGCGTGAGTGCCCTGGGCAATGAGCAGTTCTTC.

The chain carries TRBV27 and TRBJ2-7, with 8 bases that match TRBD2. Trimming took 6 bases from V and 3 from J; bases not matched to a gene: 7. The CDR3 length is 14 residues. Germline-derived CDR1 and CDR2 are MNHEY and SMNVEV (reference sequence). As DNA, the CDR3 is TGTGCCAGCAGGTCCGCGGGACTAGTCTACGAGCAGTACTTC. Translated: CASRSAGLVYEQYF.

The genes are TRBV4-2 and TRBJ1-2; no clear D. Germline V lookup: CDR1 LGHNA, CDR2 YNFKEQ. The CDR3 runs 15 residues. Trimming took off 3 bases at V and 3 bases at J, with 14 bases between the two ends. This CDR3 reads CASSHHKSRDYGYTF. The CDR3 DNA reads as TGTGCCAGCAGCCACCACAAATCGCGGGACTATGGCTACACCTTC.

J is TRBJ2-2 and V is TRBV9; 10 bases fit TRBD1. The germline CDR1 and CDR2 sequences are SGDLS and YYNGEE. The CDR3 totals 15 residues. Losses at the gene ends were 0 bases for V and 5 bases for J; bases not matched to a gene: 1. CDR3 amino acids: CASSVGDRGTGELFF. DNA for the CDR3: TGTGCCAGCAGCGTAGGGGACAGGGGAACCGGGGAGCTGTTTTTT.

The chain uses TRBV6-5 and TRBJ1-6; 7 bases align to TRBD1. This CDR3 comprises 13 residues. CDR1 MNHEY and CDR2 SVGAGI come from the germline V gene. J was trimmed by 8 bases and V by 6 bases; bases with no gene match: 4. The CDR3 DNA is TGTGCCAGCAGGGCGGGACAGTATTCACCCCTCCACTTT. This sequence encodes CASRAGQYSPLHF.

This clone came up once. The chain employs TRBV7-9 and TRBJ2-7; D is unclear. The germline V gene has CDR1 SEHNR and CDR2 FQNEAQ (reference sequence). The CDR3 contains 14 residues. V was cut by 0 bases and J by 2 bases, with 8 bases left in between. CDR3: CASSLAHRPYEQYF. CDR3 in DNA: TGTGCCAGCAGCTTAGCGCACAGACCCTACGAGCAGTACTTC.

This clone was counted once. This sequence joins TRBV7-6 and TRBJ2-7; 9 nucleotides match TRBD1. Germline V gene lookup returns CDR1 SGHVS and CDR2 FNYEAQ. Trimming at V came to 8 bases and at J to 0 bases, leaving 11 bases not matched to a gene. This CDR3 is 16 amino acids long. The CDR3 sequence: CASGPYGTGYSYEQYF. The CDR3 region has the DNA TGTGCCAGCGGGCCCTATGGGACAGGGTACTCCTACGAGCAGTACTTC.

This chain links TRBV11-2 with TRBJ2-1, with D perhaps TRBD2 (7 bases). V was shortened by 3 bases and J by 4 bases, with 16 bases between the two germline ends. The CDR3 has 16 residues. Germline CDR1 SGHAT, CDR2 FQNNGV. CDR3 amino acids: CASSFGGGGNYNEQFF. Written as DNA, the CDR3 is TGTGCCAGCAGCTTCGGGGGCGGGGGCAATTACAATGAGCAGTTCTTC.

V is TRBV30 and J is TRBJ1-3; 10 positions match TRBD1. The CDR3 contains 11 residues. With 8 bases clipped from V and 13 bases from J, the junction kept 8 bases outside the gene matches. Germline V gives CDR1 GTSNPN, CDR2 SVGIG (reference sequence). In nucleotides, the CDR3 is TGTGCCATACGGACAGGGGGACGGATATATTTT. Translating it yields CAIRTGGRIYF. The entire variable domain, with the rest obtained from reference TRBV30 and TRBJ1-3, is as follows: SQTIHQWPATLVQPVGSPLSLECTVEGTSNPNLYWYRQAAGRGLQLLFYSVGIGQISSEVPQNLSASRPQDRQFILSSKKLLLSDSGFYLCAIRTGGRIYFGEGSWLTVV.

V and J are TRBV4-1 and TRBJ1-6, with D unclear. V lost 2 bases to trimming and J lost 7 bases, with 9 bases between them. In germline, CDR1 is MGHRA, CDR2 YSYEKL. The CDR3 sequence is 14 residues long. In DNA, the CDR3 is TGCGCCAGCAGCCAATACCAGGTGAATTCACCCCTCCACTTT. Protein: CASSQYQVNSPLHF.

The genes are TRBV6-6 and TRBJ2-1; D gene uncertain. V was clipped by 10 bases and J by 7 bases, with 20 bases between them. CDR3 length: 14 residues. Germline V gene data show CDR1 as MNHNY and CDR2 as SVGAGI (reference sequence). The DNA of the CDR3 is TGTGCCACCAAAGACTTTACCCAGCGAAATGAGCAGTTCTTC. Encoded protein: CATKDFTQRNEQFF.

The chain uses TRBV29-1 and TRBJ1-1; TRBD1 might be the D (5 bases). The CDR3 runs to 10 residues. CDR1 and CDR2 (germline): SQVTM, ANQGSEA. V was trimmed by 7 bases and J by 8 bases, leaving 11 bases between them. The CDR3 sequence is CSGGGSEAFF. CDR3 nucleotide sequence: TGCAGCGGCGGGGGGTCGGAAGCTTTCTTT.

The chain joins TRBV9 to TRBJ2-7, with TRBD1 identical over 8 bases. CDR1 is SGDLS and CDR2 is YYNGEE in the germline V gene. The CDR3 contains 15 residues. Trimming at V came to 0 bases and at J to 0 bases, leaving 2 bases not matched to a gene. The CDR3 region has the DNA TGTGCCAGCAGCGTAGGGACAGGGAGCTCCTACGAGCAGTACTTC. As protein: CASSVGTGSSYEQYF.